Listed here are 25 T cell receptor beta chains from one sample, sequenced in a study of cytomegalovirus exposure and HLA in healthy donors. PCR was performed using 60 Vbeta and 13 Jbeta primers. Only in-frame clones appear in the TCRdb table, and some are missing; sequencing was by immunoSEQ multiplex PCR. The data show roughly 200,000 clones, around a tenth seen once. The material sequenced was PBMCs. These receptors were obtained from a woman in her 30s in good health and CMV-seropositive.

Only a few counts were recorded for this clone. The chain links TRBV27 to TRBJ2-7; 9 bases agree with TRBD2. CDR1 and CDR2 (germline): MNHEY, SMNVEV (reference sequence). This CDR3 is 15 amino acids long. V shed 4 bases, J shed 2 bases, and the junction held 6 bases outside the gene matches. CDR3 nucleotide sequence: TGTGCCAGCAGTTCCATATTAGCGGGAGCCTACGAGCAGTACTTC. Amino acid sequence: CASSSILAGAYEQYF.

The chain couples TRBV2 to TRBJ1-2; a possible D gene is TRBD1 (6 bases). Germline V gene lookup returns CDR1 SNHLY and CDR2 FYNNEI. The V gene lost 5 bases and the J gene lost 4 bases, with 23 bases spanning the gap. This CDR3 comprises 17 residues. CDR3 nucleotides: TGTGCCAGCAGTCCCGGGCAACAGGGTTACGGACTCTATGGCTACACCTTC. Its translation: CASSPGQQGYGLYGYTF. The entire variable domain, with the rest obtained from reference TRBV2 and TRBJ1-2, is as follows: EPEVTQTPSHQVTQMGQEVILRCVPISNHLYFYWYRQILGQKVEFLVSFYNNEISEKSEIFDDQFSVERPDGSNFTLKIRSTKLEDSAMYFCASSPGQQGYGLYGYTFGSGTRLTVV.

V and J are TRBV5-1 and TRBJ2-5; TRBD2 aligns across 10 bases. This CDR3 has 14 residues. Germline values: CDR1 SGHRS, CDR2 YFSETQ. V gave up 2 bases and J gave up 6 bases; unmatched junction bases: 4. CDR3 residues: CASSLEREGKTQYF. The CDR3 nucleotides are TGCGCCAGCAGCTTAGAGCGGGAGGGAAAGACCCAGTACTTC.

This clone was seen only a few times. The rearrangement links TRBV11-2 to TRBJ2-3, with 7 bases lining up with TRBD2. Germline V gene sequence: CDR1 SGHAT, CDR2 FQNNGV. The length of the CDR3 is 16 residues. Germline trimming cut 3 bases from V and 13 bases from J; bases unmatched to any gene: 19. Written as DNA, the CDR3 is TGTGCCAGCAGCTTGGGCTCGGGATTAGGCAGGCGGGGGAAGTATTTT. Residues: CASSLGSGLGRRGKYF. Complete variable domain (other parts from reference TRBV11-2 and TRBJ2-3): EAGVAQSPRYKIIEKRQSVAFWCNPISGHATLYWYQQILGQGPKLLIQFQNNGVVDDSQLPKDRFSAERLKGVDSTLKIQPAKLEDSAVYLCASSLGSGLGRRGKYFGPGTRLTVL.

A note on this clone: Other DNA sequences within the sample encode an identical CDR3. The gene calls are TRBV5-6 and TRBJ2-7; TRBD1 agrees at 7 bases. With V trimmed by 3 bases and J by 4 bases, 16 bases remained unmatched. The CDR3 loop spans 17 amino acids. Germline V lookup: CDR1 SGHDT, CDR2 YYEEEE. DNA of the CDR3: TGTGCCAGCAGCTCGAAACCTCTCAGGGGGATAGGATACGAGCAGTACTTC. Translating it yields CASSSKPLRGIGYEQYF.

The V and J genes are TRBV5-6 and TRBJ2-3, with 9 bases lining up with TRBD1. CDR3 size: 16 residues. The ends lost 1 base at V and 4 bases at J; junction bases unmatched: 7. CDR1 and CDR2 (germline): SGHDT, YYEEEE. This CDR3 is CASSLLGQGKSDTQYF. CDR3 bases: TGTGCCAGCAGCTTGTTGGGACAGGGAAAATCAGATACGCAGTATTTT. Supplemented by reference TRBV5-6 and TRBJ2-3, the full variable domain reads DAGVTQSPTHLIKTRGQQVTLRCSPKSGHDTVSWYQQALGQGPQFIFQYYEEEERQRGNFPDRFSGHQFPNYSSELNVNALLLGDSALYLCASSLLGQGKSDTQYFGPGTRLTVL.

This clone was found a few times. CDR3 sequence reads: CASSKGGQGANRPETQYF. The CDR3 DNA sequence: TGTGCCAGCAGCAAAGGGGGACAGGGGGCGAATCGTCCAGAGACCCAGTACTTC. The rearrangement uses TRBV21-1 and TRBJ2-5; the DNA was not used to check the table's D call, TRBD1. TRBV21-1 is shown as a pseudogene. CDR3 size: 18 residues.

This clone has just a few counts. This rearrangement joins TRBV15 to TRBJ1-1; weak D call: TRBD1 (5 bases). This CDR3 is 13 amino acids long. Germline V lookup: CDR1 LNHNV, CDR2 YYDKDF (reference sequence). Trimming pared 9 bases from V and 6 bases from J, leaving 17 bases between. The CDR3 bases are TGTGCCACAGGGGAGTGGGGGGGTTCTGAAGCTTTCTTT. It codes for CATGEWGGSEAFF.

In this sample, this clone turned up a few times. The CDR3 DNA is TGTGCCAGCACCTACCTCTCCTACGAGCAGTACTTC. It is translated as CASTYLSYEQYF. This chain links TRBV2 with TRBJ2-7; no clear D. The CDR3 loop spans 12 amino acids. Trimming took 7 bases from V and 0 from J, leaving 7 bases between them. Germline V CDR1 and CDR2: SNHLY, FYNNEI. Combining the CDR3 with reference TRBV2 and TRBJ2-7 gives the whole variable domain EPEVTQTPSHQVTQMGQEVILRCVPISNHLYFYWYRQILGQKVEFLVSFYNNEISEKSEIFDDQFSVERPDGSNFTLKIRSTKLEDSAMYFCASTYLSYEQYFGPGTRLTVT.

The rearrangement links TRBV30 to TRBJ2-5; weak D call: TRBD2 (6 bases). The DNA end lines up better with TRBJ2-7; the J call may be wrong. The CDR3 length is 15 residues. Germline-derived CDR1 and CDR2 are GTSNPN and SVGIG (reference sequence). The CDR3 nucleotides are TGTGCCTGGATCGGACCGGAGGGATTGGAGAACGAGCAGTACTTC. As protein: CAWIGPEGLENEQYF.

The table lists this clone with many counts. The gene calls are TRBV7-9 and TRBJ2-5; 7 nucleotides match TRBD2. The CDR3 extends over 19 amino acids. Germline V CDR1 and CDR2: SEHNR, FQNEAQ (reference sequence). Losses at the gene ends were 3 bases for V and 1 base for J; bases not matched to a gene: 17. The chain's CDR3 is CASSFGLILATRVQETQYF. DNA of the CDR3: TGTGCCAGCAGCTTTGGCCTAATACTAGCGACGCGCGTCCAAGAGACCCAGTACTTC.

The V and J genes are TRBV5-1 and TRBJ1-4; 8 positions match TRBD1. The CDR3 is made up of 15 amino acids. The V and J ends lost 2 bases and 4 bases, in that order; junction bases with no gene match: 4. Germline V gives CDR1 SGHRS, CDR2 YFSETQ. DNA for the CDR3: TGCGCCAGCAGCTTACAGACAGGGGTTAATGAAAAACTGTTTTTT. Protein: CASSLQTGVNEKLFF.

This clone was seen more than once but under ten times. One junction end disagrees with the germline gene, perhaps due to a read error. The chain joins TRBV11-2 to TRBJ2-2, with TRBD2 matching 11 bases. The CDR3 is made up of 19 amino acids. CDR1 is SGHAT, CDR2 FQNNGV, per germline. The CDR3 coding sequence is TGTGCCAGCAGCTTACTATCCCCACTAGCGGGAGTCTTCACCGGGAAGCTGTTTTTT. Residues: CASSLLSPLAGVFTGKLFF. The whole variable domain, filled in from reference TRBV11-2 and TRBJ2-2, reads EAGVAQSPRYKIIEKRQSVAFWCNPISGHATLYWYQQILGQGPKLLIQFQNNGVVDDSQLPKDRFSAERLKGVDSTLKIQPAKLEDSAVYLCASSLLSPLAGVFTGKLFFGEGSRLTVL.

This clone was seen a few times. The chain employs TRBV30 and TRBJ2-7; 8 nucleotides line up with TRBD2. V dropped 4 bases and J dropped 3; count of bases not matched to a gene: 5. Germline lookup yields CDR1 GTSNPN and CDR2 SVGIG (reference sequence). The CDR3 spans 13 residues. The chain's CDR3 is CAWTGGVVYEQYF. The CDR3, as DNA: TGTGCCTGGACGGGGGGGGTCGTCTACGAGCAGTACTTC.

This clone was counted only a few times. The genes are TRBV29-1 and TRBJ2-5; 7 nucleotides match TRBD2. Germline V lookup: CDR1 SQVTM, CDR2 ANQGSEA. Losses at the gene ends were 3 bases for V and 5 bases for J; bases not matched to a gene: 9. The CDR3 is 14 residues long. The chain's CDR3 is CSVDVWEGTETQYF. For the CDR3, the DNA is TGCAGCGTTGATGTGTGGGAGGGTACGGAGACCCAGTACTTC.

The rearrangement joins TRBV30 to TRBJ1-3; TRBD1 might be the D (6 bases). The CDR3 consists of 14 residues. CDR1 GTSNPN and CDR2 SVGIG come from the germline V gene (reference sequence). V was trimmed by 2 bases and J by 4 bases, leaving 12 bases between them. For the CDR3, the DNA is TGTGCCTGGAGTCTTGGGACACCAGGAAACACCATATATTTT. This codes for CAWSLGTPGNTIYF. The full variable domain, in which reference TRBV30 and TRBJ1-3 provide the parts outside the CDR3, is SQTIHQWPATLVQPVGSPLSLECTVEGTSNPNLYWYRQAAGRGLQLLFYSVGIGQISSEVPQNLSASRPQDRQFILSSKKLLLSDSGFYLCAWSLGTPGNTIYFGEGSWLTVV.

The V gene is TRBV11-2, the J gene TRBJ2-5, with D unresolved. Germline CDR1 and CDR2: SGHAT and FQNNGV. The CDR3 is 15 amino acids. Trimming took 4 bases from V and 3 from J, leaving 15 bases between them. The CDR3 spells CASSSQTYSEETQYF. Here the CDR3 DNA reads TGTGCCAGCAGCTCTCAAACCTACAGTGAAGAGACCCAGTACTTC.

CDR3 in DNA: TGCGCCAGCAGCTTGCAGGGGACGGAGGAGCAGTACTTC. Translated, it gives CASSLQGTEEQYF. The chain uses TRBV5-1 and TRBJ2-7; a weak D match, TRBD1 (6 bases). V was shortened by 1 base and J by 7 bases, with 12 bases between the two germline ends. This CDR3 contains 13 residues. The germline V gene encodes CDR1 SGHRS and CDR2 YFSETQ.

This chain uses TRBV4-1 with TRBJ2-3; 8 positions agree with TRBD2. This CDR3 is 18 amino acids long. The trim removed 4 bases at V and 1 base at J, leaving 13 bases unmatched. CDR1 and CDR2 (germline): MGHRA, YSYEKL. The CDR3 reads CASSPHRGGNSRTDTQYF. The DNA for the CDR3 is TGCGCCAGCAGCCCCCACCGGGGGGGTAACTCCCGCACAGATACGCAGTATTTT.

This clone appeared a few times. This chain uses TRBV25-1 with TRBJ2-7, with 7 bases aligning to TRBD1. CDR1 and CDR2 from the germline V gene are MGHDK and SYGVNS. Unmatched junction bases numbered 6, after V lost 1 base and J lost 0 bases. The CDR3 totals 16 residues. CDR3 sequence (DNA): TGTGCCAGCAGTGAATTAGGGGGCCGGAGCTCCTACGAGCAGTACTTC. Protein product: CASSELGGRSSYEQYF.

The V and J genes are TRBV9 and TRBJ2-1, with D perhaps matching TRBD2 (6 bases). Trimming shortened V by 0 bases and J by 5 bases, and 9 bases separated the two germline ends. Germline V gives CDR1 SGDLS, CDR2 YYNGEE. This CDR3 has 14 amino acids. The CDR3 loop reads CASSVGGTNNEQFF. The CDR3 DNA is TGTGCCAGCAGCGTAGGCGGGACCAACAATGAGCAGTTCTTC.

The chain employs TRBV5-3 and TRBJ2-1, with 10 bases matching TRBD2. TRBV5-3 is marked as an open reading frame, function uncertain. V dropped 3 bases and J dropped 5; count of bases not matched to a gene: 5. The CDR3 spans 15 residues. The CDR3, as DNA: TGTGCCAGAAGCTCTAGCGGGAGCTTCGACAATGAGCAGTTCTTC. Amino acid sequence: CARSSSGSFDNEQFF.

In this sample, this clone turned up a few times. The V call is TRBV7-9, the J call TRBJ1-1; D might be TRBD1 (5 bases). The V gene's germline CDR1 is SEHNR and CDR2 FQNEAQ (reference sequence). Trimming removed 8 bases from V and 4 bases from J, with 23 bases in between. The CDR3 spans 16 residues. The CDR3 loop reads CASAWDLSGVSTEAFF. In nucleotides, the CDR3 is TGTGCCAGCGCCTGGGATTTATCGGGGGTGAGCACTGAAGCTTTCTTT.

This clone was recorded a few times. The chain employs TRBV7-2 and TRBJ1-2, with TRBD1 as a possible D gene (6 bases). The V gene lost 5 bases and the J gene lost 4 bases, with 14 bases spanning the gap. From germline, CDR1 is SGHTA and CDR2 FQGNSA. The CDR3 has 14 residues. The CDR3 loop is CASSRSSGVYGYTF. The CDR3, as DNA: TGTGCCAGCAGCCGATCATCAGGGGTCTATGGCTACACCTTC.

The chain couples TRBV20-1 to TRBJ2-7, with a weak D call TRBD1 (5 bases). Germline V gene sequence: CDR1 DFQATT, CDR2 SNEGSKA (reference sequence). This CDR3 has 11 residues. The CDR3 reads CRSGQPYEQYF. As DNA, the CDR3 is TGCAGGTCCGGACAACCCTACGAGCAGTACTTC.